Below, 17 T cell receptor beta chains from the same sample are listed, as sequenced in a study of cytomegalovirus exposure and HLA in healthy donors. 13 Jbeta primers and 60 Vbeta primers were used for the PCR. This table comes from immunoSEQ multiplex PCR, and its TCRdb copy is limited to in-frame clones, with some not included. Counted here are approximately 190,000 clones, 84% occurring once; the ten biggest clones make up approximately 2.9%. Source material: PBMCs. Receptor source: a woman between 50 and 59 years old in good health and CMV-seropositive.

This chain links TRBV7-8 with TRBJ1-6, with 12 bases aligning to TRBD1. Per germline, CDR1 SGHVS and CDR2 FQNEAQ. There are 14 residues in the CDR3. V was clipped by 4 bases and J by 8 bases; unmatched bases: 0. Here the CDR3 DNA reads TGTGCCAGCAGCTGGGACAGGGGGCATTCACCCCTCCACTTT. This codes for CASSWDRGHSPLHF.

This sequence joins TRBV11-2 and TRBJ1-2; tentatively, D is TRBD1 (6 bases). This CDR3 comprises 15 residues. Germline V gene lookup returns CDR1 SGHAT and CDR2 FQNNGV. The V gene lost 5 bases and the J gene lost 4 bases, with 17 bases spanning the gap. CDR3 DNA: TGTGCCAGCAGCAAATACCCTGGGGGCCTCTATGGCTACACCTTC. Its translation: CASSKYPGGLYGYTF.

V and J are TRBV11-2 and TRBJ2-5; 7 bases are a match to TRBD2. The length of the CDR3 is 18 residues. CDR1 is SGHAT, CDR2 FQNNGV, per germline. V lost 1 base to trimming and J lost 3 bases; unmatched junction nucleotides: 14. The CDR3 loop reads CASSLGFATGLAEETQYF. The CDR3 DNA is TGTGCCAGCAGCTTAGGTTTCGCTACGGGGCTAGCGGAAGAGACCCAGTACTTC. Full variable domain (outside the CDR3, taken from reference TRBV11-2 and TRBJ2-5): EAGVAQSPRYKIIEKRQSVAFWCNPISGHATLYWYQQILGQGPKLLIQFQNNGVVDDSQLPKDRFSAERLKGVDSTLKIQPAKLEDSAVYLCASSLGFATGLAEETQYFGPGTRLLVL.

The chain has TRBV13 and TRBJ2-3, with TRBD2 identical over 15 bases. This CDR3 spans 15 amino acids. Germline lookup yields CDR1 PRHDT and CDR2 FYEKMQ (reference sequence). V lost 0 bases, J lost 15 bases, and 7 bases stayed unmatched. CDR3 amino acids: CASSLGGLAGGPGYF. The CDR3 DNA sequence: TGTGCCAGCAGCTTAGGCGGACTAGCGGGGGGGCCTGGTTATTTT.

The chain carries TRBV30 and TRBJ1-6, with D tentatively TRBD1 (5 bases). The V gene's germline CDR1 is GTSNPN and CDR2 SVGIG (reference sequence). The CDR3 has 14 amino acids. Trimming stripped 3 bases from V and 1 base from J, with 7 bases between. The CDR3 here is CAWSRVSYNSPLHF. The DNA for the CDR3 is TGTGCCTGGAGCAGGGTTTCCTATAATTCACCCCTCCACTTT.

CDR3: CASKFRGGRYYQPQHF. The CDR3 nucleotides read TGTGCCAGCAAATTCAGGGGAGGGAGGTACTATCAGCCCCAGCATTTT. The chain combines TRBV6-6 with TRBJ1-5; possibly TRBD1 for D (6 bases). V shed 7 bases and J shed 5 bases, with 21 bases lying between them. This CDR3 comprises 16 residues. From germline, CDR1 is MNHNY and CDR2 SVGAGI (reference sequence).

The chain is built from TRBV19 and TRBJ2-5, with a weak D call TRBD2 (6 bases). With the DNA end fitting TRBJ2-7 better, the J assignment may be wrong. Germline CDR1 LNHDA, CDR2 SQIVND (reference sequence). CDR3 size: 14 residues. In DNA, the CDR3 is TGTGCCAGTAGTATCCCGGGACTTGCCTACGAGCAGTACTTC. Residues: CASSIPGLAYEQYF.

The rearrangement joins TRBV5-5 to TRBJ1-5, with 7 bases that match TRBD1. J lost 5 bases, V lost 4 bases, and 6 bases had no gene match. This CDR3 spans 14 amino acids. CDR1 and CDR2 (germline): SGHKS, YYEKEE (reference sequence). CDR3 protein: CASSPGQQYQPQHF. The DNA of the CDR3 is TGTGCCAGCAGCCCGGGACAGCAGTATCAGCCCCAGCATTTT.

The chain has TRBV19 and TRBJ1-1; 7 bases fit TRBD1. CDR1 is LNHDA and CDR2 is SQIVND in the germline V gene (reference sequence). V shed 1 base, J shed 1 base, and the junction held 3 bases outside the gene matches. This CDR3 spans 15 amino acids. The chain's CDR3 is CASSIGGGENTEAFF. In nucleotides, the CDR3 is TGTGCCAGTAGTATAGGAGGGGGCGAGAACACTGAAGCTTTCTTT. The full variable domain, its missing parts supplied by reference TRBV19 and TRBJ1-1, is DGGITQSPKYLFRKEGQNVTLSCEQNLNHDAMYWYRQDPGQGLRLIYYSQIVNDFQKGDIAEGYSVSREKKESFPLTVTSAQKNPTAFYLCASSIGGGENTEAFFGQGTRLTVV.

The chain recombines TRBV28 with TRBJ2-2, with 9 positions matching TRBD2. The CDR3 covers 15 residues. The V and J ends lost 2 bases and 7 bases, in that order; junction bases with no gene match: 5. Germline assignment: CDR1 MDHEN and CDR2 SYDVKM. Here the CDR3 reads CASSLRLAGNGELFF. The DNA for the CDR3 is TGTGCCAGCAGTTTACGCCTAGCGGGGAACGGGGAGCTGTTTTTT.

V usage is TRBV28 and J usage is TRBJ2-7, with 9 bases aligning to TRBD1. The V gene end was trimmed by 0 bases and the J gene end by 3 bases; junction bases not matched to a gene: 6. The germline CDR1 and CDR2 sequences are MDHEN and SYDVKM. The CDR3 is 16 residues long. The CDR3 region is CASSLWLQGANYEQYF. The DNA for the CDR3 is TGTGCCAGCAGTTTATGGCTACAGGGGGCTAACTACGAGCAGTACTTC.

The chain employs TRBV5-4 and TRBJ2-3, with D perhaps TRBD2 (7 bases). The germline V and J ends were trimmed by 4 bases and 2 bases, with 17 bases remaining between them. Germline lookup yields CDR1 SGHNT and CDR2 YYREEE (reference sequence). The CDR3 length is 16 residues. The CDR3 DNA is TGTGCCAGCAGCCCCTCCGGGGGGCCGTACACAGATACGCAGTATTTT. Its protein is CASSPSGGPYTDTQYF. Together with reference TRBV5-4 and TRBJ2-3, the CDR3 gives the full variable domain: ETGVTQSPTHLIKTRGQQVTLRCSSQSGHNTVSWYQQALGQGPQFIFQYYREEENGRGNFPPRFSGLQFPNYSSELNVNALELDDSALYLCASSPSGGPYTDTQYFGPGTRLTVL.

The chain recombines TRBV18 with TRBJ2-5, with a weak D call TRBD2 (5 bases). The CDR3 totals 13 residues. The germline V gene encodes CDR1 KGHSH and CDR2 LQKENI. V was trimmed by 4 bases and J by 1 base, leaving 7 bases between them. This chain's CDR3 is CASSQRAQETQYF. The CDR3 DNA reads TGTGCCAGCTCACAGAGGGCCCAAGAGACCCAGTACTTC.

The chain couples TRBV27 to TRBJ1-5, with 9 nucleotides matching TRBD1. The V segment lost 5 bases and the J segment 2 bases; nucleotides outside the gene matches: 4. In germline, CDR1 is MNHEY, CDR2 SMNVEV (reference sequence). CDR3 length: 15 amino acids. In nucleotides, the CDR3 is TGTGCCAGCAGTCCGTGGGACAGGGGCAATCAGCCCCAGCATTTT. This gives the protein CASSPWDRGNQPQHF.

This clone was detected only once. As DNA, the CDR3 is TGTGCCAGCAGCAGGACAGGGACAGATACGCAGTATTTT. It specifies CASSRTGTDTQYF. The rearrangement links TRBV7-9 to TRBJ2-3, with 8 bases that match TRBD1. The CDR3 length is 13 residues. V lost 5 bases and J lost 3; bases outside the gene matches: 1. In germline, CDR1 is SEHNR, CDR2 FQNEAQ (reference sequence).

A word on this clone: Distinct nucleotide sequences in the sample also encode this CDR3. CDR3 nucleotides: TGTGCCAGCAGTTACTCGGACAGGGGGCCCTACGAGCAGTACTTC. Residues: CASSYSDRGPYEQYF. This sequence joins TRBV6-5 and TRBJ2-7; the match to TRBD1 covers 11 bases. Germline V lookup: CDR1 MNHEY, CDR2 SVGAGI. The CDR3 is made up of 15 amino acids. Trimming cost V 0 bases and J 2 bases; bases outside gene matches: 0.

There are a few counts of this clone. The J gene is TRBJ2-1, the V gene TRBV10-1, with D tentatively TRBD1 (6 bases). Germline assignment: CDR1 WNHNN and CDR2 SYGVQD (reference sequence). This CDR3 has 14 residues. Between the trimmed V and J ends, which lost 6 bases and 5 bases, there was a span of 14 bases. This chain's CDR3 is CASSLSGTNNEQFF. CDR3 sequence (DNA): TGCGCCAGCAGCTTGTCCGGGACAAACAATGAGCAGTTCTTC.